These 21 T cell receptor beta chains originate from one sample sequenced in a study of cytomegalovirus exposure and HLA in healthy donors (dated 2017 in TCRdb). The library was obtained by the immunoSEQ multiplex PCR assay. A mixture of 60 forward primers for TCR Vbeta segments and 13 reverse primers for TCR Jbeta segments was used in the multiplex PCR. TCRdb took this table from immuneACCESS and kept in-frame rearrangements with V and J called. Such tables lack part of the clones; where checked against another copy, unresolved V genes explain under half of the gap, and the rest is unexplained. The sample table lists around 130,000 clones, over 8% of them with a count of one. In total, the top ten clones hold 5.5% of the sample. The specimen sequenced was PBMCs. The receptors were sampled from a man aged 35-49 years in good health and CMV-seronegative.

The CDR3, as DNA: TGTGCCAGCCGAAATCGGGACACATTATTCTATGGCTACACCTTC. Residues: CASRNRDTLFYGYTF. This chain links TRBV2 with TRBJ1-2; TRBD1 might be the D (6 bases). This CDR3 is built from 15 residues. Deletions cut 8 bases from V and 4 bases from J, with 20 bases between. Germline values: CDR1 SNHLY, CDR2 FYNNEI.

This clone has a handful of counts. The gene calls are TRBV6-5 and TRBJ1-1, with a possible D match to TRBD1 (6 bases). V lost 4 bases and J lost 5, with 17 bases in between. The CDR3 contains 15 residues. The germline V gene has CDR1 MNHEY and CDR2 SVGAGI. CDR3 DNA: TGTGCCAGCAGTTCCCCCAAGGGGGGGGAAACTGAAGCTTTCTTT. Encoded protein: CASSSPKGGETEAFF.

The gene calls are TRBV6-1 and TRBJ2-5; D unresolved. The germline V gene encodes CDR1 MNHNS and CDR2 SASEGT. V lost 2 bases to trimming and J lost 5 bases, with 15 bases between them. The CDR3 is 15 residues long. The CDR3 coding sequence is TGTGCCAGCAGTGAACAGGTGGCTCTTCGGGAGACCCAGTACTTC. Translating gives CASSEQVALRETQYF.

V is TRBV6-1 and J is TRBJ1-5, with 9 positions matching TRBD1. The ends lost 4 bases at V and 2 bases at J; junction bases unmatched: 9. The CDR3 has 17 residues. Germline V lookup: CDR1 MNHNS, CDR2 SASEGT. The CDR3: CASSGTGGPSRNQPQHF. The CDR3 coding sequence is TGTGCCAGCAGTGGTACAGGGGGCCCCTCACGCAATCAGCCCCAGCATTTT.

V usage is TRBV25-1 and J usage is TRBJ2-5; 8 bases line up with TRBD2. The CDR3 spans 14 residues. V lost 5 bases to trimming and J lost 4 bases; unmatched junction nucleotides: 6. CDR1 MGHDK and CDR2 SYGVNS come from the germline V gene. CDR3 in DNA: TGTGCCAGCAGTCCCCGGGGGGGCCGAGAGACCCAGTACTTC. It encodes CASSPRGGRETQYF.

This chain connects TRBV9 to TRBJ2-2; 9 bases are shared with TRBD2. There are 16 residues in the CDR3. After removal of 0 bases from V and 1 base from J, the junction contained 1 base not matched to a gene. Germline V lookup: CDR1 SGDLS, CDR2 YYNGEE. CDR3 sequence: CASSVGSGGNTGELFF. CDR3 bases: TGTGCCAGCAGCGTAGGTAGCGGGGGGAACACCGGGGAGCTGTTTTTT.

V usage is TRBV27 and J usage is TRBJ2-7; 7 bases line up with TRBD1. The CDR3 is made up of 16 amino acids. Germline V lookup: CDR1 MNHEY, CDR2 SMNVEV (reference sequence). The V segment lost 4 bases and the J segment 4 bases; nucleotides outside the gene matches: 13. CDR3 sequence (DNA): TGTGCCAGCAGTTCTCGACAGGGTCAGTATCAGTACGAGCAGTACTTC. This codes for CASSSRQGQYQYEQYF.

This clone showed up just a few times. This chain's CDR3 is CASRTGLAGYEQYF. In DNA, the CDR3 is TGTGCCAGCAGAACGGGACTAGCGGGGTACGAGCAGTACTTC. The rearrangement links TRBV28 to TRBJ2-7, with 13 bases identical to TRBD2. The V gene end was trimmed by 6 bases and the J gene end by 4 bases; junction bases not matched to a gene: 3. Looked up from germline, CDR1 is MDHEN and CDR2 is SYDVKM. This CDR3 contains 14 residues.

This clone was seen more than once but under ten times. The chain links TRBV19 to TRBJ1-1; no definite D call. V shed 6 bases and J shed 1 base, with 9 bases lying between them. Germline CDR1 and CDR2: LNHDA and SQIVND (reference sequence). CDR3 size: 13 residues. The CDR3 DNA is TGTGCCAGTAGAAACAAAGAGAACACTGAAGCTTTCTTT. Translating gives CASRNKENTEAFF.

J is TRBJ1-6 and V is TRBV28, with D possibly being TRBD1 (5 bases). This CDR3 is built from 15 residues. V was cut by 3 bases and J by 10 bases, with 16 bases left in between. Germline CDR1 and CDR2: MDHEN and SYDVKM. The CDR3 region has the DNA TGTGCCAGCAGTTTTGGCGGGGACTTACACTCACCCCTCCACTTT. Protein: CASSFGGDLHSPLHF.

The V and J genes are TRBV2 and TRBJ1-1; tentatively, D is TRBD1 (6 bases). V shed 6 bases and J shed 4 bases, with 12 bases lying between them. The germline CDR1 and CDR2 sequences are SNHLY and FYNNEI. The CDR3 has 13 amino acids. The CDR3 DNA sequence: TGTGCCAGCAGGATCACAGGGCTCACTGAAGCTTTCTTT. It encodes CASRITGLTEAFF.

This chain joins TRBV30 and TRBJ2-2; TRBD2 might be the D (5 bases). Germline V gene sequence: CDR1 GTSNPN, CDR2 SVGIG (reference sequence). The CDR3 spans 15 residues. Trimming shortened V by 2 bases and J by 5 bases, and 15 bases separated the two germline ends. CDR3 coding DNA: TGTGCCTGGAGTCTTCTTAGAGGGCCAACCGGGGAGCTGTTTTTT. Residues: CAWSLLRGPTGELFF.

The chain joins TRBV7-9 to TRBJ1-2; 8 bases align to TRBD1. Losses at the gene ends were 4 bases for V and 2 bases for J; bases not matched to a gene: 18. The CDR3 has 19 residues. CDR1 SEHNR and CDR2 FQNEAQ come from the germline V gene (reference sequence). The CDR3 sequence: CASSSIEIEQGAINYGYTF. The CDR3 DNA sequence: TGTGCCAGCAGCTCCATAGAAATTGAGCAGGGGGCGATCAACTATGGCTACACCTTC.

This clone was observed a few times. Written as DNA, the CDR3 is TGCGCCAGCAGCGATACGGGGATGACCTATGGCTACACCTTC. Translating gives CASSDTGMTYGYTF. The gene calls are TRBV5-1 and TRBJ1-2; D not resolved. Germline assignment: CDR1 SGHRS and CDR2 YFSETQ. This CDR3 region has 14 residues. Between the trimmed V and J ends, which lost 4 bases and 4 bases, there was a span of 14 bases.

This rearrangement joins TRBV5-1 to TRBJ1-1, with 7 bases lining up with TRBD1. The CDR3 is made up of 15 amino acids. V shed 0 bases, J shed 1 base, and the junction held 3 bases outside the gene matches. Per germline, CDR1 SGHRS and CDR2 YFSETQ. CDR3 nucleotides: TGCGCCAGCAGCTTGGCCGGGACAGCGAACACTGAAGCTTTCTTT. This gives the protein CASSLAGTANTEAFF.

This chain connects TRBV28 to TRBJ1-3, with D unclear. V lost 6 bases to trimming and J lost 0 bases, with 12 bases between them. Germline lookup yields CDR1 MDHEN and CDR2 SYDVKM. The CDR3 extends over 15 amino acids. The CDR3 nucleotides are TGTGCCAGCAGCCCCTGGCAGGACTCTGGAAACACCATATATTTT. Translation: CASSPWQDSGNTIYF. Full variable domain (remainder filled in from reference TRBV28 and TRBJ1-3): DVKVTQSSRYLVKRTGEKVFLECVQDMDHENMFWYRQDPGLGLRLIYFSYDVKMKEKGDIPEGYSVSREKKERFSLILESASTNQTSMYLCASSPWQDSGNTIYFGEGSWLTVV.

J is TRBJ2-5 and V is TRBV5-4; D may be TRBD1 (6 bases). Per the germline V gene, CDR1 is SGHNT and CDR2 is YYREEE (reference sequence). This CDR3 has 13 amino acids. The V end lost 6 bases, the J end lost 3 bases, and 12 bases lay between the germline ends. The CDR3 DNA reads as TGTGCCAGCACCCGGGACAAAAAAGAGACCCAGTACTTC. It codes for CASTRDKKETQYF.

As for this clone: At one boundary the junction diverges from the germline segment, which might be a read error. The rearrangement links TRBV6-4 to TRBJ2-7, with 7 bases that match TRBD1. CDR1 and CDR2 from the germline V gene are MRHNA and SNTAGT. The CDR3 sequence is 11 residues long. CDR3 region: CASSDSGDRSF. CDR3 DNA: TGTGCCAGCAGTGACTCAGGGGACAGATCCTTC.

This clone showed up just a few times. The DNA of the CDR3 is TGTGCCAGTAGTATCGGGCCAGGGGTTACAGATACGCAGTATTTT. This encodes CASSIGPGVTDTQYF. The chain carries TRBV19 and TRBJ2-3; D is perhaps TRBD1 (6 bases). With 3 bases removed from V and 3 bases from J, the gap between germline ends came to 13 bases. Germline V gene sequence: CDR1 LNHDA, CDR2 SQIVND (reference sequence). There are 15 residues in the CDR3. Supplemented by reference TRBV19 and TRBJ2-3, the full variable domain reads DGGITQSPKYLFRKEGQNVTLSCEQNLNHDAMYWYRQDPGQGLRLIYYSQIVNDFQKGDIAEGYSVSREKKESFPLTVTSAQKNPTAFYLCASSIGPGVTDTQYFGPGTRLTVL.

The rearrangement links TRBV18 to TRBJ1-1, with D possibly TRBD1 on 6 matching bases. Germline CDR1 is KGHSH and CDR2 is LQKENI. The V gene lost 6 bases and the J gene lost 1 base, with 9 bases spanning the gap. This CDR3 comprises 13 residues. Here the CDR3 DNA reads TGTGCCAGCTCCCGGACAGAGAACACTGAAGCTTTCTTT. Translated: CASSRTENTEAFF.

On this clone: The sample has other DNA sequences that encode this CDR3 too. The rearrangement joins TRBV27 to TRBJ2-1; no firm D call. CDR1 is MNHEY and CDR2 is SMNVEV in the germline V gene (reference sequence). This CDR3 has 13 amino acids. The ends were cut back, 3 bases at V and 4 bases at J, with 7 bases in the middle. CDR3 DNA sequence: TGTGCCAGCAGTTTGTCTCTTTACAATGAGCAGTTCTTC. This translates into CASSLSLYNEQFF.